Following are 27 T cell receptor beta chains from one sample sequenced in a study of beta chain features in type 1 diabetes. Study observations and caveats: TCRB CDR3s were moderately but significantly shorter in Type 1 diabetes patients in all four CD4+ subsets.

Their recognized antigens are unknown. Reverse transcription of all isolated RNA meant that expressed TCRB transcripts were sequenced. Profiling relied on immunoSEQ multiplex PCR, and the TCRdb table lists in-frame clones only, not all of them. The data show some 290,000 clones, with approximately 24% seen just once and 0.012% held by the top ten. Sequenced input: naive CD4+ T cells from blood. Receptors were obtained from a woman aged 25-40 years with type 1 diabetes.

The gene calls are TRBV11-2 and TRBJ2-3; tentatively, D is TRBD1 (6 bases). The CDR3 spans 13 residues. The V end was cut by 5 bases, the J end by 9 bases, with 15 bases between. Germline values: CDR1 SGHAT, CDR2 FQNNGV. The CDR3 sequence: CASSQTGLATQYF. In nucleotides, the CDR3 is TGTGCCAGCAGCCAAACAGGGCTCGCCACGCAGTATTTT.

This chain connects TRBV29-1 to TRBJ2-3; 8 bases line up with TRBD2. The CDR3 has 14 amino acids. Germline lookup yields CDR1 SQVTM and CDR2 ANQGSEA. V gave up 6 bases and J gave up 0 bases; unmatched junction bases: 5. The CDR3 nucleotides are TGCAGCGTCGATAGCGGGACTAGCACAGATACGCAGTATTTT. Residues: CSVDSGTSTDTQYF.

The chain has TRBV6-1 and TRBJ2-7, with a tentative D call TRBD1 (5 bases). This CDR3 is 11 amino acids long. From germline, CDR1 is MNHNS and CDR2 SASEGT. With 6 bases removed from V and 4 bases from J, the gap between germline ends came to 7 bases. CDR3 amino acids: CASRDSYEQYF. The CDR3 DNA sequence: TGTGCCAGCAGAGACAGTTACGAGCAGTACTTC.

This clone was detected once. V usage is TRBV6-4 and J usage is TRBJ2-1; TRBD2 might be the D (6 bases). The germline gives CDR1 MRHNA, CDR2 SNTAGT. This CDR3 region has 12 residues. Trimming pared 3 bases from V and 9 bases from J, leaving 9 bases between. CDR3 in DNA: TGTGCCAGCAGTGATACTAGCAGTGAGCAGTTCTTC. It specifies CASSDTSSEQFF.

The gene calls are TRBV9 and TRBJ2-3, with D possibly matching TRBD1 (5 bases). Germline assignment: CDR1 SGDLS and CDR2 YYNGEE. Between the trimmed V and J ends, which lost 1 base and 1 base, there was a span of 10 bases. CDR3 length equals 15 residues. CDR3 sequence (DNA): TGTGCCAGCAGCGTACGAGTAGGGGGCACAGATACGCAGTATTTT. Amino acids: CASSVRVGGTDTQYF.

This clone was counted between two and nine times. The CDR3 protein is CASSFATSGSYEQYF. The CDR3 DNA reads TGCGCCAGCAGCTTCGCGACTAGCGGGAGTTACGAGCAGTACTTC. This chain links TRBV5-1 with TRBJ2-7; TRBD2 matches at 12 bases. This CDR3 has 15 amino acids. V gave up 2 bases and J gave up 4 bases; unmatched junction bases: 4. CDR1 is SGHRS, CDR2 YFSETQ, per germline.

The rearrangement joins TRBV9 to TRBJ2-2; 11 nucleotides line up with TRBD2. V dropped 3 bases and J dropped 4; count of bases not matched to a gene: 5. This CDR3 is 16 amino acids long. CDR1 is SGDLS and CDR2 is YYNGEE in the germline V gene. The CDR3, as DNA: TGTGCCAGCAGCGGTGGACTAGCGGGCGGCACCGGGGAGCTGTTTTTT. Translated: CASSGGLAGGTGELFF.

The chain carries TRBV10-3 and TRBJ2-7; TRBD1 matches 7 bases. This CDR3 has 14 amino acids. CDR1 is ENHRY and CDR2 is SYGVKD in the germline V gene. V dropped 3 bases and J dropped 2; count of bases not matched to a gene: 4. CDR3 sequence: CAISDDRVAYEQYF. The DNA of the CDR3 is TGTGCCATCAGTGATGACAGGGTGGCCTACGAGCAGTACTTC.

This clone was seen more than once but under ten times. The chain uses TRBV7-9 and TRBJ2-1; 7 nucleotides agree with TRBD2. V trimming: 3 bases; J trimming: 2 bases; junction bases outside the gene matches: 7. The germline gives CDR1 SEHNR, CDR2 FQNEAQ (reference sequence). This CDR3 is 16 amino acids long. The CDR3 region is CASSFRLAGAYNEQFF. CDR3 DNA sequence: TGTGCCAGCAGCTTCCGACTAGCAGGAGCCTACAATGAGCAGTTCTTC.

This chain uses TRBV20-1 with TRBJ1-1, with D possibly matching TRBD1 (6 bases). The CDR3 length is 11 residues. The germline gives CDR1 DFQATT, CDR2 SNEGSKA (reference sequence). The V end was cut by 6 bases, the J end by 3 bases, with 8 bases between. CDR3 sequence (DNA): TGCAGTGCCAGGGGTTACACTGAAGCTTTCTTT. It yields the protein CSARGYTEAFF.

The rearrangement links TRBV29-1 to TRBJ2-7; 13 bases map to TRBD2. The CDR3 covers 16 residues. CDR1 and CDR2 (germline): SQVTM, ANQGSEA. V was pared by 6 bases and J by 2 bases, with 10 bases of the junction left unmatched. CDR3 sequence: CSVVRTSGSDAYEQYF. In DNA, the CDR3 is TGCAGCGTCGTCCGGACTAGCGGGAGTGATGCCTACGAGCAGTACTTC.

This clone was observed a handful of times. The chain joins TRBV29-1 to TRBJ2-3; a weak D match, TRBD2 (5 bases). The CDR3 extends over 17 amino acids. The germline V gene encodes CDR1 SQVTM and CDR2 ANQGSEA. Between the trimmed V and J ends, which lost 7 bases and 1 base, there was a span of 24 bases. The CDR3 loop reads CSADPTSVSEGTDTQYF. CDR3 nucleotide sequence: TGCAGCGCCGATCCAACTAGTGTATCTGAGGGCACAGATACGCAGTATTTT.

The sample holds a few counts of this clone. The chain employs TRBV18 and TRBJ1-2; D unresolved. V was clipped by 2 bases and J by 4 bases, with 11 bases between them. The CDR3 totals 14 residues. Germline lookup yields CDR1 KGHSH and CDR2 LQKENI. CDR3: CASSPNDQVYGYTF. For the CDR3, the DNA is TGTGCCAGCTCACCAAACGACCAGGTCTATGGCTACACCTTC.

This clone was observed a handful of times. In the same sample, other DNA sequences code for this CDR3. The chain joins TRBV6-5 to TRBJ1-1; D unclear. The V and J ends lost 4 bases and 0 bases respectively, with 3 bases between them. The CDR3 totals 12 residues. Per germline, CDR1 MNHEY and CDR2 SVGAGI. CDR3 in DNA: TGTGCCAGCAGTTCTGTGAACACTGAAGCTTTCTTT. This sequence encodes CASSSVNTEAFF.

The chain uses TRBV7-3 and TRBJ2-3; 7 nucleotides agree with TRBD2. After removal of 5 bases from V and 0 bases from J, the junction contained 11 bases not matched to a gene. Germline V gives CDR1 SGHTA, CDR2 FQGTGA. CDR3 length: 17 amino acids. CDR3 DNA: TGTGCCAGCAGCCCGGCCCCTAGGGGAGGGAGCACAGATACGCAGTATTTT. Protein product: CASSPAPRGGSTDTQYF.

This clone was picked up a small number of times. This sample includes further DNA sequences coding for the same CDR3. The chain uses TRBV29-1 and TRBJ2-7; D gene uncertain. V was clipped by 4 bases and J by 1 base, with 5 bases between them. Germline CDR1 and CDR2: SQVTM and ANQGSEA. The CDR3 consists of 11 residues. The CDR3 reads CSVGSSYEQYF. The CDR3 nucleotides are TGCAGCGTTGGGAGTTCCTACGAGCAGTACTTC.

The rearrangement links TRBV2 to TRBJ1-2; D possibly corresponds to TRBD1 (6 bases). V was trimmed by 10 bases and J by 2 bases, leaving 11 bases between them. This CDR3 is built from 12 residues. Germline CDR1 SNHLY, CDR2 FYNNEI. The CDR3, as DNA: TGTGCCACCTCAACAGGGAACTATGGCTACACCTTC. It translates to CATSTGNYGYTF.

J is TRBJ1-2 and V is TRBV28; 11 positions match TRBD1. This CDR3 contains 14 residues. J gave up 4 bases and V 4 bases, and 2 bases lay outside the gene matches. CDR1 and CDR2 from the germline V gene are MDHEN and SYDVKM. The CDR3 region is CASSSGQGAYGYTF. The CDR3 DNA follows: TGTGCCAGCAGTTCCGGACAGGGGGCCTATGGCTACACCTTC.

This clone was observed a few times. The chain links TRBV27 to TRBJ1-5; D is perhaps TRBD1 (6 bases). Germline assignment: CDR1 MNHEY and CDR2 SMNVEV (reference sequence). This CDR3 contains 17 residues. Trimming took off 1 base at V and 5 bases at J, with 18 bases between the two ends. The CDR3 nucleotides read TGTGCCAGCAGTTTATTCCCCCGTACAGGGACCGATCAGCCCCAGCATTTT. It encodes CASSLFPRTGTDQPQHF.

J is TRBJ2-7 and V is TRBV28; D is ambiguous. There are 16 residues in the CDR3. CDR1 is MDHEN, CDR2 SYDVKM, per germline. V lost 5 bases and J lost 0, with 17 bases in between. The CDR3 DNA reads TGTGCCAGCAGTGAACCCGCGGCTACGAGCTCCTACGAGCAGTACTTC. It yields the protein CASSEPAATSSYEQYF.

This clone was seen more than once but under ten times. This chain connects TRBV7-6 to TRBJ2-7; TRBD2 matches at 10 bases. This CDR3 contains 14 residues. The V and J ends lost 5 bases and 0 bases, in that order; junction bases with no gene match: 1. Germline CDR1 SGHVS, CDR2 FNYEAQ. The CDR3 protein is CASSTSGASYEQYF. For the CDR3, the DNA is TGTGCCAGCAGCACTAGCGGGGCCTCCTACGAGCAGTACTTC.

The J gene is TRBJ2-7, the V gene TRBV5-1; TRBD1 is a possible D gene (6 bases). Germline assignment: CDR1 SGHRS and CDR2 YFSETQ. The V end lost 4 bases, the J end lost 0 bases, and 14 bases lay between the germline ends. The CDR3 sequence is 15 residues long. CDR3 DNA sequence: TGCGCCAGCAGCCTATCGGACAGTCGCTCCTACGAGCAGTACTTC. Its protein is CASSLSDSRSYEQYF.

V and J are TRBV4-2 and TRBJ2-7, with 8 bases that match TRBD2. This CDR3 spans 16 amino acids. The V segment lost 3 bases and the J segment 2 bases; nucleotides outside the gene matches: 9. Germline V gene lookup returns CDR1 LGHNA and CDR2 YNFKEQ. CDR3 amino acids: CASSQDFGGGAYEQYF. CDR3 coding DNA: TGTGCCAGCAGCCAGGATTTCGGGGGGGGTGCCTACGAGCAGTACTTC.

This clone has only a few counts. The V call is TRBV7-9, the J call TRBJ1-1; D is perhaps TRBD1 (6 bases). The CDR3 is 12 residues long. V lost 1 base and J 10 bases, leaving 10 bases between the germline ends. Germline lookup yields CDR1 SEHNR and CDR2 FQNEAQ (reference sequence). The CDR3 loop reads CASSLGGQVAFF. The CDR3 region has the DNA TGTGCCAGCAGCTTAGGGGGACAAGTAGCTTTCTTT.

This chain uses TRBV28 with TRBJ2-3, with 7 bases fitting TRBD1. Per germline, CDR1 MDHEN and CDR2 SYDVKM. The junction had 3 bases not matched to a gene; V was cut back by 7 bases and J by 2 bases. The CDR3 covers 13 residues. The CDR3, as DNA: TGTGCCAGCACGGGACAGTTCACAGATACGCAGTATTTT. This codes for CASTGQFTDTQYF.

The chain is built from TRBV7-9 and TRBJ2-1, with 12 bases lining up with TRBD2. J gave up 8 bases and V 5 bases, and 10 bases lay outside the gene matches. The CDR3 extends over 16 amino acids. CDR1 is SEHNR and CDR2 is FQNEAQ in the germline V gene (reference sequence). Here the CDR3 reads CASSPRTSGILDEQFF. The CDR3 coding sequence is TGTGCCAGCAGCCCGAGGACTAGCGGGATTTTAGATGAGCAGTTCTTC.

This clone was observed a handful of times. The gene calls are TRBV30 and TRBJ1-1, with a possible D match to TRBD1 (5 bases). CDR1 is GTSNPN, CDR2 SVGIG, per germline (reference sequence). The V and J ends lost 8 bases and 3 bases respectively, with 10 bases between them. The CDR3 spans 11 residues. CDR3 nucleotide sequence: TGTGCCGGGACTGGAGACACTGAAGCTTTCTTT. It encodes CAGTGDTEAFF.